The present T cell receptor beta chain was sequenced within a study of OX40 agonist ivuxolimab in advanced cancers. Overall study: At about 81% male, the cohort had a mean age of around 56 years, ranging from about 23 to 79. Patients achieving partial responses numbered three: one hepatocellular carcinoma case and two cutaneous melanoma cases. Study-wide points: There was clonal expansion of CD4+ and CD8+ blood T cells by week 6 at 0.1 to 3.0 mg/kg.

Data came from immunoSEQ multiplex PCR; TCRdb stores just in-frame clones and leaves some out. This table has tens of thousands of clones, 80% to 85% appearing once. About this clone itself: What it binds is not known.

Trimming shortened V by 4 bases and J by 10 bases, and 11 bases separated the two germline ends. The germline V gene encodes CDR1 MGHDK and CDR2 SYGVNS. This CDR3 has 12 residues. The chain employs TRBV25-1 and TRBJ2-1, with D tentatively TRBD1 or TRBD2 (5 bases each). This sequence originates from an adult with an advanced solid tumor such as melanoma, head and neck, liver or kidney cancer. This specimen was CD4+ or CD8+ T cells sorted from blood, taken in a trial of the OX40 agonist ivuxolimab. In DNA form, the CDR3 reads TGTGCCAGCAGTGGGGGGTGGATGGAGCAGTTCTTC. Residues: CASSGGWMEQFF.